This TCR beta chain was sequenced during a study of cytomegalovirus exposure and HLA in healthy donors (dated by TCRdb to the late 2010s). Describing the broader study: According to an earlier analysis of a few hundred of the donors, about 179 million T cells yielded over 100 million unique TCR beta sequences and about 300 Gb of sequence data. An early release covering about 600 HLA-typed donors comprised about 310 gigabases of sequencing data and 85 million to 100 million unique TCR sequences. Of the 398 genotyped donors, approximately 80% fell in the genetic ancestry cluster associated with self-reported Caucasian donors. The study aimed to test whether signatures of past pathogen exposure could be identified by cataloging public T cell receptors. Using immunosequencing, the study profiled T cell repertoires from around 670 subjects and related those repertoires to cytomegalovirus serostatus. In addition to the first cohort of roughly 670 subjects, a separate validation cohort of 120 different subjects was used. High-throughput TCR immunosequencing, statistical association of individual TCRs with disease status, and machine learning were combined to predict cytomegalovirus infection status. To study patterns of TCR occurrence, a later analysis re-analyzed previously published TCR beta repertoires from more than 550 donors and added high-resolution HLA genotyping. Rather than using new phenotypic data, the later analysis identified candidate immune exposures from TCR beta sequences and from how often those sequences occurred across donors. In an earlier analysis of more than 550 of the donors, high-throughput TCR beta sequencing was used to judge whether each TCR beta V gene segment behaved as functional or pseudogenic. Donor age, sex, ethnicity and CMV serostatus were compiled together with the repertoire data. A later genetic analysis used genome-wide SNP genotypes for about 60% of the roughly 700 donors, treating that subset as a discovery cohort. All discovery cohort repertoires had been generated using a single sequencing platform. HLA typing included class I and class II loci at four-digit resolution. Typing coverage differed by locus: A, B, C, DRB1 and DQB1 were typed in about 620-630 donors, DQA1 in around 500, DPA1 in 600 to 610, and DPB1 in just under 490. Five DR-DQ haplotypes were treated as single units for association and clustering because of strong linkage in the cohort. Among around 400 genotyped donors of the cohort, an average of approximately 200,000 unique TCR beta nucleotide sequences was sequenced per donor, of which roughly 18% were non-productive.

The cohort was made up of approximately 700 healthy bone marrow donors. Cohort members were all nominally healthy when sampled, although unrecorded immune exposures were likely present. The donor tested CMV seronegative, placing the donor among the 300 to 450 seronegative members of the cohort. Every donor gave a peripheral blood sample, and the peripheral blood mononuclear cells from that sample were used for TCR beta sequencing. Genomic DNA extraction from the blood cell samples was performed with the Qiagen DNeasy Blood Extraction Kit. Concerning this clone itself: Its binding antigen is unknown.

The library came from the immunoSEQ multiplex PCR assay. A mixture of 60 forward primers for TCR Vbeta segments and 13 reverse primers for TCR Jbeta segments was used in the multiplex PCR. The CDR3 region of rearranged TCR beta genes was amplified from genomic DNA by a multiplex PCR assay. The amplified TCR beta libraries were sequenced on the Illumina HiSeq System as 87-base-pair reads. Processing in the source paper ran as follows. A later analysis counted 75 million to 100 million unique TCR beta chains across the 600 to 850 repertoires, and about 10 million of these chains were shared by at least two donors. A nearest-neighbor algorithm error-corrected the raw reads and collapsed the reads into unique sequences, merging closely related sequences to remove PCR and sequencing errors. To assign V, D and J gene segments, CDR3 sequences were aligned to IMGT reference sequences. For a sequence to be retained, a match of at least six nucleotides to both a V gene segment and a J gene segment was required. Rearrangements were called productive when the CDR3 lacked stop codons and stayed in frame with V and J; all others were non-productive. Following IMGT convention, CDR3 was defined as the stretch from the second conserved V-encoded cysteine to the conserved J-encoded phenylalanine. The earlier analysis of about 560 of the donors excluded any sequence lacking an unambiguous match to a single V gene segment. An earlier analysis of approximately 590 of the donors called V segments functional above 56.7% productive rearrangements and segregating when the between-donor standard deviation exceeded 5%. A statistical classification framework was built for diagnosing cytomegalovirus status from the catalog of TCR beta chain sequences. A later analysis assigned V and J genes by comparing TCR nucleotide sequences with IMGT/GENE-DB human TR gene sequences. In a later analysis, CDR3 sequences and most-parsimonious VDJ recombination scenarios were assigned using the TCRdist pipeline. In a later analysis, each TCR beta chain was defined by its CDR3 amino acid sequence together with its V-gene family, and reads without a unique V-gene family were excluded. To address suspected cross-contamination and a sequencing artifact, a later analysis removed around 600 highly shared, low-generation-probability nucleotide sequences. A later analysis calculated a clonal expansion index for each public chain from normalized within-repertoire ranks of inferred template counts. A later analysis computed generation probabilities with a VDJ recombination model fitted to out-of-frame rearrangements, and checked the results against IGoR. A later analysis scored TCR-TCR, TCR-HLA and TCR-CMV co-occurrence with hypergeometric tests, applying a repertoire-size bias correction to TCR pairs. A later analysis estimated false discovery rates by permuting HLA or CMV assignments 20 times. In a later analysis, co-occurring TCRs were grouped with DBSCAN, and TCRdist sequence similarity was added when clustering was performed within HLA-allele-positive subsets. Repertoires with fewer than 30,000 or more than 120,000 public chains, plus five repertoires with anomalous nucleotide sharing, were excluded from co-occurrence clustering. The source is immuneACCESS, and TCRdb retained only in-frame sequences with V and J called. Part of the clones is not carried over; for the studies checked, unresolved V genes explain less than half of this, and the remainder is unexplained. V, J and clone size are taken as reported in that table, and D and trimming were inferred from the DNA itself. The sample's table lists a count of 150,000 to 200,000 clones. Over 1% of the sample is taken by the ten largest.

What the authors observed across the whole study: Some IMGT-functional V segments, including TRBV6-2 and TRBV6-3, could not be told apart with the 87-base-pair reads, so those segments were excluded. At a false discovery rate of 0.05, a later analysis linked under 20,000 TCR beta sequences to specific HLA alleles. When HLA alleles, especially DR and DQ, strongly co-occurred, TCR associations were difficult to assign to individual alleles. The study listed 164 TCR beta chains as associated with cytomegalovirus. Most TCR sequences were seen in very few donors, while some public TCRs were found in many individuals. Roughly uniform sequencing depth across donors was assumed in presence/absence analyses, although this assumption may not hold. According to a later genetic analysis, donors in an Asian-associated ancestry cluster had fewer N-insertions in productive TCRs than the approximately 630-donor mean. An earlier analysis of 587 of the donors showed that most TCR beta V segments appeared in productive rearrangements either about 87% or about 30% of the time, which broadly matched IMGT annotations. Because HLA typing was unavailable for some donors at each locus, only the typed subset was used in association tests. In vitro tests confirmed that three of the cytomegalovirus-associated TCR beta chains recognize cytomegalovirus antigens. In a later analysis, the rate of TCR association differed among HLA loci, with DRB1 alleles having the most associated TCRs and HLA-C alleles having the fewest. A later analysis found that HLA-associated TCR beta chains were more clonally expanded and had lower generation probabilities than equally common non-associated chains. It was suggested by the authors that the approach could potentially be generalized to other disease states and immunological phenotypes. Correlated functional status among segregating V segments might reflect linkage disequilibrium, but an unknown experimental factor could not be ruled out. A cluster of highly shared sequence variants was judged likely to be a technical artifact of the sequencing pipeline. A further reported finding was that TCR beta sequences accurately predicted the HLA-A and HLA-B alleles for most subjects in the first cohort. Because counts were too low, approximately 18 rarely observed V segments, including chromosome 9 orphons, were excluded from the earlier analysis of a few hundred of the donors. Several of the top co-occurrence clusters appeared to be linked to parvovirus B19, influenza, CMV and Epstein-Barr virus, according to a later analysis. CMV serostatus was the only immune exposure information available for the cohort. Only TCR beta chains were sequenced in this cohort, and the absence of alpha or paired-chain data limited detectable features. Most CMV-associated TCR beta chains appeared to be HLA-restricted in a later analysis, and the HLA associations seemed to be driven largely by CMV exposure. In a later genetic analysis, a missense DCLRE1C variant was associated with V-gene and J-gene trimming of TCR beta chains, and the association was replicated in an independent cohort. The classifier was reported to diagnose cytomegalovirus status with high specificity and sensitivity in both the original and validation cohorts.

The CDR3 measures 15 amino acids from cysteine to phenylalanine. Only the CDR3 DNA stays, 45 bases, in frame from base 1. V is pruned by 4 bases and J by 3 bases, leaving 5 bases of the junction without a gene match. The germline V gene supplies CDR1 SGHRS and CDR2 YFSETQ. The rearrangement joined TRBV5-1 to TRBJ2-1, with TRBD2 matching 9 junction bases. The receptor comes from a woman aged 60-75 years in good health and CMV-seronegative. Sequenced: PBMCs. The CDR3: CASSPGTSSYNEQFF. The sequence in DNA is TGCGCCAGCAGCCCCGGGACTAGCAGCTACAATGAGCAGTTCTTC.